These T cell receptor beta chains were read from a single sample in a study of regulatory T cells in long-lasting Graves disease. TCRdb independently ran MiXCR on the multiplex PCR reads; one entry per CDR3 protein. The repertoire has some 250,000 distinct CDR3 sequences, about 18% of them found once; the top ten carry about 20%. The sample was peripheral blood mononuclear cells (PBMCs), taken at new diagnosis, from a patient treated with antithyroid drugs. These receptors were obtained from a female donor with Graves disease. CDR3s include the opening cysteine and the closing phenylalanine or tryptophan. D genes are given only for firm matches. Only some rows state a clone size, as once, few, many or a class for expanded clones.

.	TRBV30	TRBJ2-7	many	CAWCRGLSYEQYF	TGTGCCTGGTGTCGGGGACTCTCTTACGAGCAGTACTTC
.	TRBV25-1	TRBJ1-2	.	CASSHSLLGRANYGYTF	TGTGCCAGCAGTCACTCATTGTTGGGCAGGGCTAACTATGGCTACACCTTC
TRBD1	TRBV7-9	TRBJ1-4	many	CASSASGTGREKLFF	TGTGCCAGCAGCGCCTCCGGGACAGGGAGAGAAAAACTGTTTTTT
TRBD2	TRBV6-2/TRBV6-3	TRBJ2-1	.	CASSEPALGGGRVYNEQFF	TGTGCCAGCAGTGAACCCGCCCTAGGTGGCGGGAGGGTCTACAATGAGCAGTTCTTC
.	TRBV6-1	TRBJ1-1	.	CATSGTHEPTNTEAFF	TGTGCCACTTCCGGGACACACGAACCAACGAACACTGAAGCTTTCTTT
.	TRBV11-2	TRBJ2-7	.	CASSLTGGVDEQYF	TGTGCCAGCAGCTTAACAGGTGGGGTGGATGAGCAGTACTTC
.	TRBV24-1	TRBJ1-5	many	CATSDTTEAYQPQHF	TGTGCCACCAGTGATACCACCGAGGCGTATCAGCCCCAGCATTTT
TRBD1	TRBV29-1	TRBJ1-1	few	CSVEPGQNTEALF	TGCAGCGTTGAACCGGGACAGAACACTGAAGCTCTCTTT
.	TRBV11-2	TRBJ2-7	many	CASSLAWQSYEQYF	TGTGCCAGCAGCTTAGCCTGGCAGTCCTACGAGCAGTACTTC
TRBD1	TRBV29-1	TRBJ1-3	.	CSVGQGISGNTIYF	TGCAGCGTCGGACAGGGGATCTCTGGAAACACCATATATTTT
.	TRBV9	TRBJ2-1	.	CASSAGRSGNNEQFF	TGTGCCAGCAGCGCGGGGAGGTCCGGCAACAATGAGCAGTTCTTC
TRBD1	TRBV10-3	TRBJ1-2	many	CAIRPGTGDGYTF	TGTGCCATCAGACCCGGGACAGGGGACGGCTACACCTTC
TRBD2	TRBV6-1	TRBJ2-2	many	CASRRSGRGTGELFF	TGTGCCAGCAGACGTAGCGGGAGGGGGACCGGGGAGCTGTTTTTT
.	TRBV19	TRBJ1-3	many	CASSIGTLGNTIYF	TGTGCCAGTAGTATCGGGACCCTCGGAAACACCATATATTTT
.	TRBV20-1	TRBJ2-7	few	CSASSTSGATYEQYF	TGCAGTGCTAGTTCTACGTCAGGGGCTACCTACGAGCAGTACTTC
.	TRBV28	TRBJ1-2	many	CASSSWTAYGYTF	TGTGCCAGCAGTTCGTGGACAGCCTATGGCTACACCTTC
TRBD1	TRBV5-5	TRBJ2-5	many	CASSLVTGGAKYF	TGTGCCAGCAGCTTGGTGACAGGGGGCGCAAAGTACTTC
TRBD2	TRBV12-3/TRBV12-4	TRBJ2-1	many	CASSLTSGSAEQFF	TGTGCCAGCAGTTTGACTAGCGGGAGTGCTGAGCAGTTCTTC
TRBD2	TRBV7-2	TRBJ2-3	many	CASSVTQLAGVEDTQYF	TGTGCCAGCAGCGTAACTCAACTAGCGGGAGTCGAAGATACGCAGTATTTT
TRBD2	TRBV20-1	TRBJ2-7	many	CSGGRGLAYEQYF	TGCAGCGGGGGAAGGGGACTAGCCTACGAGCAGTACTTC
TRBD1	TRBV24-1	TRBJ1-2	many	CATAGQGNYGYTF	TGTGCCACCGCCGGACAGGGGAACTATGGCTACACCTTC
.	TRBV19	TRBJ2-1	many	CASIARGSSYNEQFF	TGTGCCAGTATAGCTAGAGGAAGCTCCTACAATGAGCAGTTCTTC
TRBD1	TRBV14	TRBJ2-1	many	CASSPPPRGLDNEQFF	TGTGCCAGCAGCCCGCCGCCTAGGGGGCTCGACAATGAGCAGTTCTTC
TRBD1	TRBV4-1	TRBJ2-4	.	CASSPLTGGSGKNIQYF	TGCGCCAGCAGCCCTCTGACAGGGGGCTCGGGCAAAAACATTCAGTACTTC
TRBD2	TRBV12-3/TRBV12-4	TRBJ2-1	.	CTSSSPGLAANNEQFF	TGTACCAGCAGTTCACCGGGACTAGCGGCCAACAATGAGCAGTTCTTC